This TCR beta chain was sequenced for a study of human T cells and chemical hapten exposure. V was shortened by 6 bases and J by 0 bases, with 12 bases between the two germline ends. The CDR3 runs to 14 residues. CDR1 SQVTM and CDR2 ANQGSEA come from the germline V gene. The sample's time point: patch test 1, 2 weeks after DPC sensitization. Treatment reported: therapeutic diphenylcyclopropenone sensitization with weekly scalp DPC. This clonotype was seen only a few times. TCRdb re-derived calls from the RACE reads in MiXCR, one entry per CDR3 protein. The top ten clones hold about 7% of a sample with some 200,000 distinct CDR3 sequences, approximately 20% of them seen once.

J is TRBJ1-5 and V is TRBV29-1; no clear D gene. This clonotype was obtained from a woman aged 45 to 65 with alopecia areata. Some clones in this sample may be carry-over from other donors' samples. Sequenced here: whole blood, sampled in connection with sensitization to the hapten diphenylcyclopropenone (DPC). CDR3 bases: TGCAGCGTATCGACGGATTATAGCAATCAGCCCCAGCATTTT. Translating it yields CSVSTDYSNQPQHF.